This is a list of T cell receptor beta chains from one sample in a study of metastatic and nonmetastatic thyroid tumors. MiXCR reprocessed the PCR reads for TCRdb. The sample records approximately 70,000 clones, more than 3.5% being singletons. What was sequenced was blood. The receptors were gathered from a female donor with papillary thyroid cancer or a benign thyroid nodule (not recorded which). Some clones in this sample may be carry-over from other donors' samples. Both conserved end residues are part of each CDR3. The D gene is left open where the match is weak. Size is omitted from some rows. Given values are once, few, many or a class for expanded clones.

J: TRBJ1-1; V: TRBV15; size: many; D: -; DNA: TGTGCCACTACGACCGGGACACCGAACACTGAAGCTTTCTTT; CDR3: CATTTGTPNTEAFF
J: TRBJ2-3; V: TRBV7-9; size: few; D: -; DNA: TGTGCCAGCAGCTCGTACGGGGATACGCAGTATTTT; CDR3: CASSSYGDTQYF
J: TRBJ2-2; V: TRBV6-1; size: -; D: -; DNA: TGTGCCAGCAATTATCGCACCGGGGAGCAGTTATTT; CDR3: CASNYRTGEQLF
J: TRBJ2-7; V: TRBV28; size: many; D: -; DNA: TGTGCCAGCAGTTTCATCCAGCGGTTCTACGAGCAGTACTTC; CDR3: CASSFIQRFYEQYF
J: TRBJ1-6; V: TRBV11-3; size: -; D: -; DNA: TGTGCCAGCAGCCGTGGGCAGGTTAATTCACCCCTCCACTTT; CDR3: CASSRGQVNSPLHF
J: TRBJ1-2; V: TRBV30; size: many; D: TRBD1; DNA: TGTGCCTGGAGTGCACTCCACGGGAGGGGGCGGAACTATGGCTACACCTTC; CDR3: CAWSALHGRGRNYGYTF
J: TRBJ1-2; V: TRBV4-1; size: many; D: -; DNA: TGCGCCAGCAGCCAGGAACGGATAGGCTATGGCTACACCTTC; CDR3: CASSQERIGYGYTF
J: TRBJ1-2; V: TRBV12-3/TRBV12-4; size: many; D: -; DNA: TGTGCCAGCAGTTTCGTAGAGGGGGTGGGTGGCTACACCTTC; CDR3: CASSFVEGVGGYTF
J: TRBJ2-1; V: TRBV11-3; size: many; D: TRBD2; DNA: TGTGCCAGCAGCTCGACTAGCAACTGGAATGAGCAGTTCTTC; CDR3: CASSSTSNWNEQFF
J: TRBJ1-4; V: TRBV15; size: few; D: -; DNA: TGTGCCACCAGCAAGAGAGCAACTAATGAAAAACTGTTTTTT; CDR3: CATSKRATNEKLFF
J: TRBJ2-3; V: TRBV24-1; size: many; D: -; DNA: TGTGCCACCACCGGACCTTTGGGAGATACGCAGTATTTT; CDR3: CATTGPLGDTQYF
J: TRBJ2-7; V: TRBV7-2; size: few; D: -; DNA: TGTGCCAGCAGCCTAGGGCAGACAAACCCCCCGCGTGGGCAGTACTTC; CDR3: CASSLGQTNPPRGQYF
J: TRBJ1-2; V: TRBV6-1; size: many; D: -; DNA: TGTGCCAGCAGTTTCGGCACTCCGAGGGATAGCTACACCTTC; CDR3: CASSFGTPRDSYTF
J: TRBJ1-2; V: TRBV5-1; size: -; D: TRBD1; DNA: TGCGCCAGCAGCACCCGGACAGGGGGCGCCTATGGCTACACCTTC; CDR3: CASSTRTGGAYGYTF
J: TRBJ2-2; V: TRBV28; size: few; D: -; DNA: TGTGCCAGCAGTCGTGAGGGGTGGGACGGGGAGCTGTTTTTT; CDR3: CASSREGWDGELFF
J: TRBJ1-5; V: TRBV28; size: -; D: -; DNA: TGTGCCAGCAGTTCCGCAGAACTATATAGCAATCAGCCCCAGCATTTT; CDR3: CASSSAELYSNQPQHF
J: TRBJ2-1; V: TRBV7-9; size: many; D: TRBD1; DNA: TGTGCCAGCAGCGCCACAGGGGACGGGTCGGATGAGCAGTTCTTC; CDR3: CASSATGDGSDEQFF
J: TRBJ2-3; V: TRBV5-1; size: few; D: TRBD2; DNA: TGCGCCAGCAGCTATACAGCCAGCGGGGATACAGATACGCAGTATTTT; CDR3: CASSYTASGDTDTQYF
J: TRBJ1-2; V: TRBV6-1; size: few; D: -; DNA: TGTGCCAGCAGTCTAAGAACAGGGTCCCTCTATGGCTACACCTTC; CDR3: CASSLRTGSLYGYTF
J: TRBJ2-7; V: TRBV28; size: many; D: TRBD2; DNA: TGTGCCAGCAGTTTGTTCGGGACTAGCGGGAGATCCTACGAGCAGTACTTC; CDR3: CASSLFGTSGRSYEQYF
J: TRBJ2-2; V: TRBV2; size: many; D: TRBD2; DNA: TGTGCCAGCAGAACCGGGACTAGCAGCGGGGAGCTGTTTTTT; CDR3: CASRTGTSSGELFF
J: TRBJ2-4; V: TRBV30; size: many; D: -; DNA: TGTGCCTGGAGTACTCGGGTTCGTGACATTCAGTACTTC; CDR3: CAWSTRVRDIQYF
J: TRBJ1-3; V: TRBV29-1; size: -; D: -; DNA: TGCAGCCCCCCCCCCGGGGGCTCTGGAAACACCATATATTTT; CDR3: CSPPPGGSGNTIYF
J: TRBJ2-3; V: TRBV20-1; size: many; D: -; DNA: TGCAGTGCTAGAGATCGAGGACAGACAAACACAAGCACAGATACGCAGTATTTT; CDR3: CSARDRGQTNTSTDTQYF
J: TRBJ2-2; V: TRBV24-1; size: -; D: -; DNA: TGTGCCACCAGTGATGCCCATGCGGTCGGGGAGCCGTTTTTT; CDR3: CATSDAHAVGEPFF
J: TRBJ2-3; V: TRBV10-3; size: many; D: -; DNA: TGTGCCATCAGTTCTACCACAGATACGCAGTATTTT; CDR3: CAISSTTDTQYF
J: TRBJ2-1; V: TRBV12-3/TRBV12-4; size: -; D: -; DNA: TGTGCCAGCAGTTTTCCCGACCAATGGGGGGCTGGGCAGTTCTTC; CDR3: CASSFPDQWGAGQFF
J: TRBJ1-4; V: TRBV30; size: many; D: -; DNA: TGTGCCTCCAGTACCGGGGGGGAAAAACTGTTTTTT; CDR3: CASSTGGEKLFF
J: TRBJ2-7; V: TRBV6-1; size: many; D: -; DNA: TGTGCCAGCAGTCAGACAGAGTCCGGCTCCTACGAGCAGTACTTC; CDR3: CASSQTESGSYEQYF
J: TRBJ1-3; V: TRBV6-5; size: -; D: -; DNA: TGTGCCAGCAGTTATTCGGGTTCCGTAAACACCATATATTTT; CDR3: CASSYSGSVNTIYF
J: TRBJ2-7; V: TRBV30; size: many; D: -; DNA: TGTGCCTGGCGCAATCAGGGGAATACCGGCGAGCAGTACTTC; CDR3: CAWRNQGNTGEQYF